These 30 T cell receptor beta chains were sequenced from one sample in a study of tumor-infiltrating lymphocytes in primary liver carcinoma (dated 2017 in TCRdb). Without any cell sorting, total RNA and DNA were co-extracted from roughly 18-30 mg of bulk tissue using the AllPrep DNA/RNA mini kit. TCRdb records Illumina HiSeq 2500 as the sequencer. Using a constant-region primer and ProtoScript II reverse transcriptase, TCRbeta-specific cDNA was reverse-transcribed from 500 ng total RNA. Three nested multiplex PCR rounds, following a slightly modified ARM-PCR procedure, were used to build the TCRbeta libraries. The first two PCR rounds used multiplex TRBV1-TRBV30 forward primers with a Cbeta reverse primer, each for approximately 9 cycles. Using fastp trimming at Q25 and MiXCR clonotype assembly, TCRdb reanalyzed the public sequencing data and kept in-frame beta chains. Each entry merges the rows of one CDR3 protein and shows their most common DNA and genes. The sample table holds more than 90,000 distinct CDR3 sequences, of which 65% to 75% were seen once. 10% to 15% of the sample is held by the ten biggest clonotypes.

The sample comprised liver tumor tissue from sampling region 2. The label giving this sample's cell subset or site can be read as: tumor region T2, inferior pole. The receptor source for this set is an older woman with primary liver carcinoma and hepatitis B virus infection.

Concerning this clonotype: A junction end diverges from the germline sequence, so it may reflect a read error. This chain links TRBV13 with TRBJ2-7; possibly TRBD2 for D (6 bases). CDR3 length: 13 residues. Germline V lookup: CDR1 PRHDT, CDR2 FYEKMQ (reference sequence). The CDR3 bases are TGTGTCAGCAGCTTAGCGGCCCGGGACGGGCAGTACTTC. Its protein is CVSSLAARDGQYF.

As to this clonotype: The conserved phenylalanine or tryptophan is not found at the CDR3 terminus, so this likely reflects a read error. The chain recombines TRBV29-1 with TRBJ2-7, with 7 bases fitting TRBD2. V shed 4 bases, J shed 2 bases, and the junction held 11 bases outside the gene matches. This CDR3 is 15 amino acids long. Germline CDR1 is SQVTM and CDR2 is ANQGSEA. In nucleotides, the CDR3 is TGCAGCGTTGTTGCCTTGTGGCTAGCGGCCTACGAGCAGTACTTG. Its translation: CSVVALWLAAYEQYL.

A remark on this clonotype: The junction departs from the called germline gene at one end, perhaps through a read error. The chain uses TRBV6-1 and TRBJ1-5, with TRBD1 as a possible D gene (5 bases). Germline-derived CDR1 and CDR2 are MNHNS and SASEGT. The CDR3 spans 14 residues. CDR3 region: CASSESRVNRPQHF. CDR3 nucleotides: TGTGCCAGCAGTGAGAGCAGGGTCAATCGGCCCCAGCATTTT.

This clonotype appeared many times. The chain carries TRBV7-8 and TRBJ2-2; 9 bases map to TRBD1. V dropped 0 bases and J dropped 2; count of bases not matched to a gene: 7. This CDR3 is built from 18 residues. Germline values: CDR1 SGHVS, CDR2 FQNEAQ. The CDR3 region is CASSLAFGQGQNTGELFF. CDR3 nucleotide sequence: TGTGCCAGCAGCTTAGCTTTCGGACAGGGGCAAAACACCGGGGAGCTGTTTTTT.

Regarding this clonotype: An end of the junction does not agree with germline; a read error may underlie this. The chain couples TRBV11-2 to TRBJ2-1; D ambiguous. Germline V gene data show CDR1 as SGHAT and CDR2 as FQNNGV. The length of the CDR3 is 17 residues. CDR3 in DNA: TGCGCCAGCAGCTTAGATGAGGTGAGTGCGGTGTACAATGAGCAGTTCTTC. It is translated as CASSLDEVSAVYNEQFF.

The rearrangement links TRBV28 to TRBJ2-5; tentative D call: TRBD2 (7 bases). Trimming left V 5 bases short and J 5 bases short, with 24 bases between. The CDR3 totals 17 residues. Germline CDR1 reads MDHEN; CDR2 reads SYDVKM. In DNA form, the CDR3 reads TGTGCCAGCAGTCCCCCGCGGGGGCGGGAAAGGGCGGAGACCCAGTACTTC. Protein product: CASSPPRGRERAETQYF.

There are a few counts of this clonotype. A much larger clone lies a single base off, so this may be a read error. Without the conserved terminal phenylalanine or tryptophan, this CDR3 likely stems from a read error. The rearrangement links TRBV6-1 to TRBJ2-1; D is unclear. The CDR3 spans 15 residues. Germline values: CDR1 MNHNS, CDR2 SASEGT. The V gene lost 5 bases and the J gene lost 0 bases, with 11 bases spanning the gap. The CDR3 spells CASSKDPNSYNEQFL. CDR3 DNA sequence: TGTGCCAGCAGTAAGGACCCAAACTCCTACAATGAGCAGTTCCTC.

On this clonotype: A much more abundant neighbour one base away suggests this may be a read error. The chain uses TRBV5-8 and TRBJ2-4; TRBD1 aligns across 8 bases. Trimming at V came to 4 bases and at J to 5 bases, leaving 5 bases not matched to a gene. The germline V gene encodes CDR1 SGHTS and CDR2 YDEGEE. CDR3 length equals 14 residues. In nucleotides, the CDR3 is TGTGCCAGCAGCATTGGACAGGGCCAAAACATTCAGTACTTC. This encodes CASSIGQGQNIQYF.

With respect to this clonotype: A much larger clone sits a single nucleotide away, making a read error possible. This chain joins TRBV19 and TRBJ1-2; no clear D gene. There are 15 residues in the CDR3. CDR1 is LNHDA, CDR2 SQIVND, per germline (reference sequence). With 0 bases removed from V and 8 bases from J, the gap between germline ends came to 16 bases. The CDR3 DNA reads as TGTGCCAGTAGTATAGATCGCGGCGGCTGGAGAGGCTACACCTTC. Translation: CASSIDRGGWRGYTF.

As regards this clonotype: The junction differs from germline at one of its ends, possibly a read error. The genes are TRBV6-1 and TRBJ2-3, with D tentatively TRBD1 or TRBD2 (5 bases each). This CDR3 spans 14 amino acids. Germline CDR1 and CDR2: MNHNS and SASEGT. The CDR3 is CASSRDHPIDTQYF. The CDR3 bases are TGTGCCAGCAGTCGGGACCACCCCATAGATACGCAGTACTTT.

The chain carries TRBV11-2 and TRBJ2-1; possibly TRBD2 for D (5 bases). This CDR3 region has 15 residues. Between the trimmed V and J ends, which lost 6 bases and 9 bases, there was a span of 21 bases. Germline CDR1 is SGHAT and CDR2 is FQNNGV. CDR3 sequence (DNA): TGTGCCAGCAGTCTTAGGTCAGCGGAGTCGGGTGAGCAGTTCTTC. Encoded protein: CASSLRSAESGEQFF.

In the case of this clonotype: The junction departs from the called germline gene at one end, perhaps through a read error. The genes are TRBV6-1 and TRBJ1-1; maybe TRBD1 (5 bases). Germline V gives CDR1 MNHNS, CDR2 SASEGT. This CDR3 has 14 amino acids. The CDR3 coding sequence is TGTGCCAGCAGGGCCGGGGCGGTGAACACTGGAGCTTTCTTT. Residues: CASRAGAVNTGAFF.

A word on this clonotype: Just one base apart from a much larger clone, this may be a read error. The CDR3 protein is CVSSLDTEAFF. DNA of the CDR3: TGCGTCAGCAGCTTGGACACTGAAGCTTTCTTT. The V gene is TRBV5-1, the J gene TRBJ1-1; D call uncertain. Germline loops: CDR1 SGHRS, CDR2 YFSETQ. The CDR3 extends over 11 amino acids.

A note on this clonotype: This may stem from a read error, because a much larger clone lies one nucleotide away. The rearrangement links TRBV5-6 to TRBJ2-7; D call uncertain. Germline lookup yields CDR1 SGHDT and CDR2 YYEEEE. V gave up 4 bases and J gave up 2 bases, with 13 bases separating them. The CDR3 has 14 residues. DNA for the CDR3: TGTGCCAGCAGCCACCGACGCTGTACCTACGAGCAGTACTTC. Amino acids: CASSHRRCTYEQYF.

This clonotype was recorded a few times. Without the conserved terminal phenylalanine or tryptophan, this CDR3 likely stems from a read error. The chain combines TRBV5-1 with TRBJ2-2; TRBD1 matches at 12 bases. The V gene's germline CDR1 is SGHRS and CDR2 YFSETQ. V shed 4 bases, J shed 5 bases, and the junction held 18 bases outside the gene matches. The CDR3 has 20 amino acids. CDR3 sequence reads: CASSPGAVPGQGARTGELFL. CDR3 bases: TGCGCCAGCAGCCCGGGGGCCGTTCCGGGACAGGGGGCCAGGACCGGGGAGCTGTTTCTT.

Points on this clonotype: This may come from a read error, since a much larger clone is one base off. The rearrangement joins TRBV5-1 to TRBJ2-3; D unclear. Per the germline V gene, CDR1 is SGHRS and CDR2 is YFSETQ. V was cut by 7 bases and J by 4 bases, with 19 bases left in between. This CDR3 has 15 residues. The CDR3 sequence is CASGRGGFFSDTQYF. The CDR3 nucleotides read TGCGCCAGCGGACGTGGCGGCTTCTTCTCAGATACGCAGTATTTT.

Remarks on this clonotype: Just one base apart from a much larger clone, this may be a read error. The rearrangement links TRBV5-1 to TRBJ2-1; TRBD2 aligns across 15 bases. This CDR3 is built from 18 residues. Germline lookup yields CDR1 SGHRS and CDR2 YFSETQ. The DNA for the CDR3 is TGCGCCAGCAGCTTGCGGACTAGCGGGAGGGACATCTACAATGAGCAGCTCTTC. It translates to CASSLRTSGRDIYNEQLF.

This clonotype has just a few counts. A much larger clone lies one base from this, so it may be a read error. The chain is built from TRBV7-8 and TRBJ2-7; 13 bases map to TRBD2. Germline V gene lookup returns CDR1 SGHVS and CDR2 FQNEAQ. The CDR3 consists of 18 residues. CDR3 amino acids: CARSLALTGTSGAYEQYF. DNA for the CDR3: TGTGCCAGGAGCTTAGCCTTAACCGGGACTAGCGGGGCCTACGAGCAGTACTTC.

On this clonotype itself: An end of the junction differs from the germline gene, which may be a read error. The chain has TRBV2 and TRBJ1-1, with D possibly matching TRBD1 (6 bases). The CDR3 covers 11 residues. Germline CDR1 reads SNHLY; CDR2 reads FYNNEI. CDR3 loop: CASSEPGGALF. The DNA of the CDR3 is TGTGCTAGCAGTGAACCGGGGGGGGCTCTCTTT.

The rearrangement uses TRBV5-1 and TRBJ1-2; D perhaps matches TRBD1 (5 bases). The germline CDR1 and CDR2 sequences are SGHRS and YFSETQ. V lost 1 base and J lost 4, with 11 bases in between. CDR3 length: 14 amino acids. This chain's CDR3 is CASSLPGPGYGYTF. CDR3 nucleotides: TGCGCCAGCAGCTTGCCGGGACCTGGCTATGGCTACACCTTC.

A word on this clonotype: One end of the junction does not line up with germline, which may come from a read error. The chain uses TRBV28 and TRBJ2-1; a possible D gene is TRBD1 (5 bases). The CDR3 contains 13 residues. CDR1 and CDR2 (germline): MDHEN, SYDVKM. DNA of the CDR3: TGTGCCAGCAGAAGACAGCTTGTCCATGAGCAGTTATTC. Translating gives CASRRQLVHEQLF.

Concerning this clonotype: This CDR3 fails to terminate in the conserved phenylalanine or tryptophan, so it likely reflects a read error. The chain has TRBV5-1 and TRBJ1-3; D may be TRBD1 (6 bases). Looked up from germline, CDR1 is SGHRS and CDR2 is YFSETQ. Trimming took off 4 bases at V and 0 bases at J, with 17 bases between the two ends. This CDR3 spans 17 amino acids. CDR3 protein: CASSPRSTGFSGNTIYL. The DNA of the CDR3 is TGCGCCAGCAGCCCGCGCAGTACAGGGTTCTCTGGAAACACCATATATCTT.

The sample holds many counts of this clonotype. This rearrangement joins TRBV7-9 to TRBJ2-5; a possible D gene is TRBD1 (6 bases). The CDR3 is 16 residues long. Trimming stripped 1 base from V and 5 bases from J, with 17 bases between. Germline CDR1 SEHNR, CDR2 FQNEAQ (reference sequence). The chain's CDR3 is CASSLGFIQGNETQYF. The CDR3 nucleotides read TGTGCCAGCAGCTTAGGATTTATACAGGGTAATGAGACCCAGTACTTC.

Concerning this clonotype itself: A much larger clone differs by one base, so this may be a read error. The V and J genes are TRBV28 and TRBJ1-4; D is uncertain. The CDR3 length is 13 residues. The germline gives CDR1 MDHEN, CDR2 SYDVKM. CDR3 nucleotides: TGTGTCTCGCTGCAGATCAGTAATGAAAAACTGTTTTTT. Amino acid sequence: CVSLQISNEKLFF.

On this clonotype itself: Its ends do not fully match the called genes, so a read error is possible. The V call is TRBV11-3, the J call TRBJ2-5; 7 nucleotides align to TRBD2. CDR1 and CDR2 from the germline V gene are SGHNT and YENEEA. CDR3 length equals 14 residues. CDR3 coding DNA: TGTGCTAGCAGCCCGGCAGGGTTGCGGGAGACCCAGCACTTC. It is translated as CASSPAGLRETQHF.

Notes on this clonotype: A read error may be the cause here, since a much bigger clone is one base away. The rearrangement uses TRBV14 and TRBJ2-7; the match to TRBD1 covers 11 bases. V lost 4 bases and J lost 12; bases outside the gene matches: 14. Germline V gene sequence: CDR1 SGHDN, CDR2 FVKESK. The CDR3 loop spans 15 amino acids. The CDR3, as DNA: TGTGCCAGCAGCCGAACCGGGACAGGGGGTTTCTCTCTGTACTTC. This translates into CASSRTGTGGFSLYF.

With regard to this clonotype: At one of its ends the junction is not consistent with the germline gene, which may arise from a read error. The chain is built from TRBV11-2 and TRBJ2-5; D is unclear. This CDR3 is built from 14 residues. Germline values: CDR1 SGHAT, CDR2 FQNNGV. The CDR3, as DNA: TGTACCAGCAGCTTGAGGACCTTACAAGAGACCCAGTGCTTC. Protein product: CTSSLRTLQETQCF.

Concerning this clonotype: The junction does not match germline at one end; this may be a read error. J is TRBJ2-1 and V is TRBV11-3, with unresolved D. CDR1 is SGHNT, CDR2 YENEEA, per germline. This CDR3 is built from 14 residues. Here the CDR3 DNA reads TGTGTCAGCAGCTCCCAGAGCTCCTACAATGACCAGTTCTTC. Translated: CVSSSQSSYNDQFF.

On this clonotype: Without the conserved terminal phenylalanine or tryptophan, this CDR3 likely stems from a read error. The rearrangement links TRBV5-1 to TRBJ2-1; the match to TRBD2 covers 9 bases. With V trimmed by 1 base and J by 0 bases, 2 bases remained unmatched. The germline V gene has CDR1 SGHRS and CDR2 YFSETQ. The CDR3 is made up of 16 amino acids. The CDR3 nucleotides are TGCGCCAGCAGCTTGAATAGCGGGAGCTCCTACAATGAGCAGTTCCTC. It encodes CASSLNSGSSYNEQFL.

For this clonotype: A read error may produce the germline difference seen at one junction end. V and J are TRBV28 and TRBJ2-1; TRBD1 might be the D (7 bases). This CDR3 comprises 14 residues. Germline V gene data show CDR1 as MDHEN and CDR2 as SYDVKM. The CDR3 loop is CASSQVQGGNDQFF. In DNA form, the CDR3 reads TGTGCCAGCAGTCAGGTCCAGGGGGGCAATGATCAGTTCTTC.